This TCR beta chain was identified in a study of low-dose radiotherapy and immunotherapy resistance in tumors (dated 2022 in TCRdb). Regarding the research as a whole: In Cohort 1, each fraction delivered 0.5 Gy every 2 weeks, and the prescribed total PTV dose was 6.5 Gy. For Cohort 2, the dose was 1 Gy per fraction given every two weeks, adding up to 13 Gy in total across 26 weeks. Nivolumab and ipilimumab were both given intravenously, with nivolumab at a 240 mg flat dose every two weeks and ipilimumab at 1 mg/kg every six weeks. Cyclophosphamide 200 mg/m2 was given intravenously every two weeks, one day before each radiation and immunotherapy administration. Starting on cycle 1 day 1, patients took 300 mg of aspirin by mouth once daily for four cycles. No randomization into treatment groups was done for the people taking part in the trial. Eight patients were included in the translational analysis: three from the first dose cohort and the first five from the second dose cohort.

This clonotype has just a few counts. Its antigen is unknown. Within one base of it there is no much larger clone, and no base qualities were kept. The germline V gene encodes CDR1 LNHDA and CDR2 SQIVND (reference sequence). The CDR3, from cysteine to phenylalanine, totals 14 residues. The read is trimmed to its CDR3 DNA, 42 bases read in frame from base 1. V is cut by 7 bases and J by 0 bases, and the space between the germline ends is 12 bases. The time point label on this specimen signifies: after trial treatment. Interpreted using the paper, the treatment or condition label stands for: LDRT plus nivolumab, ipilimumab, low-dose cyclophosphamide and aspirin (RACIN trial). The donors came from RACIN, which was a single-arm phase I dose-escalation trial that paired nivolumab and ipilimumab with aspirin, low-dose cyclophosphamide and low-dose radiotherapy. Eligible patients had advanced, TIL-negative solid tumors.

This sample was sequenced with an Illumina HiSeq 2500. Superscript III and a set of TRAV- and TRBV-specific primers were used to synthesize first-strand cDNA, so that both TCRalpha and TCRbeta chains were covered. TCRs were amplified for 20 PCR cycles with Phusion, using a constant-region primer paired with the adapter attached to the V primers. The isolated mRNA was amplified using the MessageAmp II aRNA Amplification Kit, with in vitro transcription performed for around 16 hours at 37 degrees C. mRNA for TCR sequencing was isolated with the Dynabeads mRNA DIRECT Purification Kit. Indexed Illumina adapters were added in a second approximately 25-cycle Phusion PCR, and the resulting products were purified with AMPure XP beads. Per the original workflow: Custom Perl scripts pooled TCR sequences encoding the same protein, removed out-of-frame sequences and computed each clonotype's abundance. Any TCR sequence supported by only a single read was excluded from analysis. The metrics used to describe the repertoires included Shannon entropy, Gini index, clonality, richness, and the frequency of TCRs shared between repertoires. TCRdb reworked the public reads: Q25 trimming with fastp, MiXCR clone assembly, productive beta chains retained. Under each unique CDR3 protein, matching rows form one entry showing the most common genes and DNA. These V and J calls derive from TCRdb rather than the authors' analysis. The sample yields tens of thousands of distinct CDR3 sequences; 20% to 25% were counted once. The ten largest account for around 13% of the sample.

The chain is assembled from TRBV19 and TRBJ1-1; perhaps TRBD1 is the D gene, with 5 bases matching. The TCR comes from a female donor with ovarian cancer. Sequences were derived from PBMCs, sampled after low-dose radiotherapy plus immunotherapy. The CDR3 amino acid sequence is: CASTAGPMNTEAFF. The DNA sequence follows: TGTGCCAGTACGGCAGGGCCGATGAACACTGAAGCTTTCTTT.